A single T cell receptor beta chain is shown here with its context. The data are from a study of OX40 agonist ivuxolimab in advanced cancers. The ends lost 8 bases at V and 4 bases at J; junction bases unmatched: 10. CDR3 length: 15 amino acids. Per germline, CDR1 MDHEN and CDR2 SYDVKM. Generated by immunoSEQ multiplex PCR, the TCRdb table keeps only in-frame clones and is missing some. The table lists tens of thousands of clones, about nine tenths of them singletons, with approximately 3.5% in the top ten. The sample here was CD4+ or CD8+ T cells sorted from blood, taken in a trial of the OX40 agonist ivuxolimab. The chain joins TRBV28 to TRBJ2-3; 9 bases line up with TRBD1. The TCR originated in an adult with an advanced solid tumor such as melanoma, head and neck, liver or kidney cancer. The CDR3 DNA sequence: TGTGCCAGCCAAACAGGGGGCGCTCAGGCAGATACGCAGTATTTT. As protein: CASQTGGAQADTQYF.